The sequence of this T cell receptor (beta chain) was determined in a study of CD8+CD57+ T cells in acquired aplastic anemia. Study-level background: Roughly 3.2 ug was the average amount of DNA from sorted CD4+ and CD8+ cells. Findings and limits, study-wide: Roughly 30 sequences, all CD8+ CDR3, were shared between patients and controls.

Only patients with CD8+CD57+ cell expansion on flow cytometry were chosen for sequencing. Germline V gives CDR1 DFQATT, CDR2 SNEGSKA (reference sequence). The CDR3 is made up of 13 amino acids. V was cut by 6 bases and J by 2 bases, with 13 bases left in between. Profiles of TCR beta VDJ and CDR3 were generated from a genomic DNA template. TCRdb ran MiXCR on the reads and lists one entry per CDR3 protein. The sample has roughly 240,000 distinct CDR3 sequences, around 45% seen once. Note on this clonotype: What it binds is unknown.

V and J are TRBV20-1 and TRBJ2-5; D is unresolved. The sequence derives from a human donor with aplastic anemia. Specimen: sorted CD4+, CD8+, or CD8+CD57+ T cells (not recorded which) from PBMCs. CDR3: CSATTARQETQYF. The DNA for the CDR3 is TGCAGTGCCACGACGGCGAGGCAAGAGACCCAGTACTTC.